The T cell receptor beta chain described here comes from a study of cytomegalovirus exposure and HLA in healthy donors. Study summary: Earlier, roughly 120 million unique TCR beta sequences were recovered from roughly 180 million T cells by an analysis. Broader study findings: A later analysis linked a missense variant in DCLRE1C to the trimming of TCR beta V and J genes.

In the case of this clone: Its target is unknown.

PCR used 60 Vbeta primers and 13 Jbeta primers. Using immunoSEQ multiplex PCR, the repertoire was profiled, and TCRdb retains in-frame clones only, with some absent. The repertoire has under 250,000 clones, roughly 84% of them found once; the top ten carry 1% to 1.5%. CDR1 SGHTS and CDR2 YDEGEE come from the germline V gene. The CDR3 sequence is 13 residues long. V was shortened by 5 bases and J by 4 bases, with 10 bases between the two germline ends. This clonotype was obtained from a human donor in good health. Sequencing used PBMCs. The chain joins TRBV5-8 to TRBJ2-1; D is perhaps TRBD2 (6 bases). CDR3 coding DNA: TGTGCCAGCAGTGTCCGGGGGTACAATGAGCAGTTCTTC. Encoded protein: CASSVRGYNEQFF. Drawing the rest from reference TRBV5-8 and TRBJ2-1, the complete variable domain is EAGVTQSPTHLIKTRGQQATLRCSPISGHTSVYWYQQALGLGLQFLLWYDEGEERNRGNFPPRFSGRQFPNYSSELNVNALELEDSALYLCASSVRGYNEQFFGPGTRLTVL.